This TCR beta chain was identified during a study of T cell repertoires in cytomegalovirus infection. The length of the CDR3 is 16 residues. With V trimmed by 7 bases and J by 0 bases, 8 bases remained unmatched. One entry per CDR3 protein results from TCRdb running MiXCR on the reads. This sample has roughly 170,000 distinct CDR3 sequences, with about 22% found just once. This clonotype appeared a few times. Its cognate antigen is unknown. This sequence was found in a human donor in good health (CMV status not recorded). Some clones in this sample may be carry-over from other donors' samples. The sequenced sample was CD8+ T cells from cultured PBMCs, obtained from culture after CMV antigen stimulation. The chain joins TRBV12-3 or TRBV12-4 to TRBJ2-3, with 9 nucleotides matching TRBD2. The CDR3 DNA reads TGTGCCAGCAACAGCGGGGGGCCGTACAGCACAGATACGCAGTATTTT. Its translation: CASNSGGPYSTDTQYF.